This T cell receptor (beta chain) derives from a study of T cell clonotyping in hematopoietic cell transplantation. The time point is: recipient sample about 28 days before transplant, after cytoreduction. The protocol was immunoSEQ multiplex PCR, while the TCRdb copy is restricted to in-frame clones and leaves out a portion. The table shows 20,000 to 25,000 clones, with about 90% occurring only once. The CDR3 length is 13 residues. The V end lost 5 bases, the J end lost 1 base, and 8 bases lay between the germline ends. CDR1 is SGHTA and CDR2 is FQGNSA in the germline V gene. The genes are TRBV7-2 and TRBJ1-1; TRBD1 might be the D (5 bases). The source of this sequence is a man younger than 35 with biphenotypic leukemia. Some clones in this sample may be carry-over from other donors' samples. This material consisted of peripheral blood mononuclear cells, taken before stem cell transplant. The CDR3 DNA reads TGTGCCAGCAGCCACGGGGGGAACACTGAAGCTTTCTTT. This translates into CASSHGGNTEAFF. Full variable domain (rest looked up from reference TRBV7-2 and TRBJ1-1): GAGVSQSPSNKVTEKGKDVELRCDPISGHTALYWYRQSLGQGLEFLIYFQGNSAPDKSGLPSDRFSAERTGGSVSTLTIQRTQQEDSAVYLCASSHGGNTEAFFGQGTRLTVV.